This entry lists 18 T cell receptor beta chains sequenced from one sample in a study of cytomegalovirus exposure and HLA in healthy donors. 60 Vbeta and 13 Jbeta primers were used in PCR. Clones were sequenced by immunoSEQ multiplex PCR, and TCRdb holds only the in-frame ones, with some missing. This table holds over 75,000 clones, roughly a tenth found once. Sequencing was done on a sample of PBMCs. These receptors were obtained from a man aged 50 to 59 in good health and CMV-seropositive.

The DNA for the CDR3 is TGTGCCACCGGGACACCCGAGCAGTACTTC. This codes for CATGTPEQYF. This sequence joins TRBV28 and TRBJ2-7, with D possibly matching TRBD1 (6 bases). Trimming took 10 bases from V and 6 from J, leaving 10 bases between them. Germline assignment: CDR1 MDHEN and CDR2 SYDVKM. This CDR3 spans 10 amino acids.

This clone was detected many times. The CDR3 coding sequence is TGTGCCAGTAGCCTGGGACTAGCGATCAACGAGCAGTACTTC. Translation: CASSLGLAINEQYF. J is TRBJ2-7 and V is TRBV19; 10 bases align to TRBD2. This CDR3 spans 14 amino acids. Germline CDR1 and CDR2: LNHDA and SQIVND (reference sequence). V shed 6 bases, J shed 5 bases, and the junction held 7 bases outside the gene matches.

This sequence joins TRBV5-6 and TRBJ2-5, with D hard to call. Trimming pared 0 bases from V and 4 bases from J, leaving 16 bases between. CDR3 length: 16 residues. Germline CDR1 reads SGHDT; CDR2 reads YYEEEE. The CDR3 loop reads CASSLDSYRVRETQYF. The CDR3 region has the DNA TGTGCCAGCAGCTTGGATAGCTATCGTGTCAGAGAGACCCAGTACTTC.

The chain has TRBV27 and TRBJ2-7; 7 nucleotides match TRBD1. The ends lost 3 bases at V and 4 bases at J; junction bases unmatched: 3. The CDR3 has 13 residues. CDR1 and CDR2 (germline): MNHEY, SMNVEV (reference sequence). The CDR3 region has the DNA TGTGCCAGCAGTTTCGGGACAGAGTACGAGCAGTACTTC. Its translation: CASSFGTEYEQYF.

This chain connects TRBV5-5 to TRBJ1-5; D gene unclear. CDR1 is SGHKS, CDR2 YYEKEE, per germline (reference sequence). With 1 base removed from V and 5 bases from J, the gap between germline ends came to 13 bases. The CDR3 contains 15 residues. The CDR3 protein is CASSLIGVPDQPQHF. CDR3 sequence (DNA): TGTGCCAGCAGCTTGATCGGGGTCCCGGATCAGCCCCAGCATTTT.

This sequence joins TRBV25-1 and TRBJ2-5; 10 nucleotides line up with TRBD2. Germline CDR1 reads MGHDK; CDR2 reads SYGVNS. The CDR3 has 14 amino acids. With V trimmed by 7 bases and J by 5 bases, 7 bases remained unmatched. The CDR3 here is CASNLAGGFETQYF. As DNA, the CDR3 is TGTGCCAGCAACTTAGCGGGAGGCTTCGAGACCCAGTACTTC.

This clone occurred a few times. The chain couples TRBV4-2 to TRBJ1-6; 9 bases line up with TRBD1. The CDR3 runs 16 residues. V dropped 1 base and J dropped 9; count of bases not matched to a gene: 7. Germline loops: CDR1 LGHNA, CDR2 YNFKEQ. CDR3 DNA: TGTGCCAGCAGCCAAGCAGGGACAGGGTGGAGTTCACCCCTCCACTTT. Translating gives CASSQAGTGWSSPLHF.

This clone has just a few counts. The V gene is TRBV28, the J gene TRBJ1-1; D is perhaps TRBD1 (5 bases). CDR3 size: 13 residues. The V gene's germline CDR1 is MDHEN and CDR2 SYDVKM. V lost 7 bases and J 0 bases, leaving 9 bases between the germline ends. The CDR3 region is CASIPTVNTEAFF. CDR3 in DNA: TGTGCCAGCATCCCGACAGTGAACACTGAAGCTTTCTTT.

This clone was counted only a few times. The chain joins TRBV7-3 to TRBJ2-2; a weak D match, TRBD1 (6 bases). Deletions cut 4 bases from V and 7 bases from J, with 13 bases between. CDR1 and CDR2 (germline): SGHTA, FQGTGA. The CDR3 has 14 amino acids. CDR3 sequence: CASSSSPGVGELFF. The CDR3 region has the DNA TGTGCCAGCAGCTCCTCCCCAGGGGTCGGGGAGCTGTTTTTT.

The chain carries TRBV19 and TRBJ2-1; no definite D call. Germline V lookup: CDR1 LNHDA, CDR2 SQIVND (reference sequence). The V end lost 5 bases, the J end lost 4 bases, and 3 bases lay between the germline ends. The CDR3 loop spans 11 amino acids. The DNA for the CDR3 is TGTGCCAGTAGTTCATACAATGAGCAGTTCTTC. Protein product: CASSSYNEQFF. Full variable domain (remainder filled in from reference TRBV19 and TRBJ2-1): DGGITQSPKYLFRKEGQNVTLSCEQNLNHDAMYWYRQDPGQGLRLIYYSQIVNDFQKGDIAEGYSVSREKKESFPLTVTSAQKNPTAFYLCASSSYNEQFFGPGTRLTVL.

In its sample, this clone was seen a few times. The V and J genes are TRBV11-2 and TRBJ2-2; TRBD1 matches at 7 bases. CDR1 and CDR2 from the germline V gene are SGHAT and FQNNGV. J lost 0 bases, V lost 5 bases, and 3 bases had no gene match. The CDR3 covers 15 residues. The CDR3 sequence: CASSLGQTNTGELFF. In DNA, the CDR3 is TGTGCCAGCAGCCTGGGACAGACGAACACCGGGGAGCTGTTTTTT.

The chain couples TRBV2 to TRBJ1-5, with D perhaps matching TRBD1 (5 bases). This CDR3 is built from 14 residues. Germline assignment: CDR1 SNHLY and CDR2 FYNNEI. V dropped 2 bases and J dropped 6 bases, with 11 bases sitting between them. The DNA of the CDR3 is TGTGCCAGCAGTGAACCCAGGGATAGTCAGCCCCAGCATTTT. Its translation: CASSEPRDSQPQHF.

The chain uses TRBV6-4 and TRBJ2-1; TRBD1 might be the D (6 bases). The germline CDR1 and CDR2 sequences are MRHNA and SNTAGT. The CDR3 is 16 residues long. V was cut by 6 bases and J by 6 bases, with 21 bases left in between. CDR3 nucleotides: TGTGCCAGCAGGGGACACCGCGCGCAACCGTTCAATGAGCAGTTCTTC. This sequence encodes CASRGHRAQPFNEQFF.

This chain uses TRBV15 with TRBJ2-7; D perhaps matches TRBD1 (6 bases). V was pared by 0 bases and J by 6 bases, with 15 bases between. The CDR3 totals 15 residues. Looked up from germline, CDR1 is LNHNV and CDR2 is YYDKDF (reference sequence). The DNA for the CDR3 is TGTGCCACCAGCAGAGAACGAGGGGGTCATGCCGAGCAGTACTTC. This sequence encodes CATSRERGGHAEQYF.

The chain combines TRBV7-9 with TRBJ2-7, with 7 bases lining up with TRBD1. CDR1 and CDR2 (germline): SEHNR, FQNEAQ (reference sequence). The CDR3 has 15 amino acids. Losses at the gene ends were 0 bases for V and 2 bases for J; bases not matched to a gene: 4. CDR3 residues: CASSLARDRAYEQYF. DNA of the CDR3: TGTGCCAGCAGCTTAGCGCGAGACAGGGCCTACGAGCAGTACTTC.

This clone occurred a few times. The rearrangement joins TRBV5-4 to TRBJ2-7, with 7 bases identical to TRBD1. Per germline, CDR1 SGHNT and CDR2 YYREEE (reference sequence). The junction had 5 bases not matched to a gene; V was cut back by 4 bases and J by 1 base. The CDR3 is 14 residues long. Written as DNA, the CDR3 is TGTGCCAGCAGCGGACAGACAGGGTCCTACGAGCAGTACTTC. It yields the protein CASSGQTGSYEQYF.

CDR3 loop: CASSLVPEIRKEQFF. The DNA for the CDR3 is TGTGCCAGCAGCTTAGTTCCAGAGATCAGGAAGGAGCAGTTCTTC. This chain links TRBV7-9 with TRBJ2-1, with D hard to call. CDR1 is SEHNR and CDR2 is FQNEAQ in the germline V gene (reference sequence). CDR3 length equals 15 residues. V lost 1 base and J lost 10, with 17 bases in between.

This clone has just a few counts. The CDR3 is CASSLVGDRRGLDYGYTF. The DNA for the CDR3 is TGTGCCAGCAGTTTAGTGGGGGACCGCAGGGGCCTAGACTATGGCTACACCTTC. The V gene is TRBV27, the J gene TRBJ1-2, with D possibly TRBD1 on 6 matching bases. CDR1 and CDR2 (germline): MNHEY, SMNVEV (reference sequence). The CDR3 totals 18 residues. Trimming removed 2 bases at V and 3 bases at J, with 22 bases between.